Below, 5 T cell receptor beta chains from the same sample are listed, as sequenced in a study of blood T cell repertoires in COVID-19. TCRdb's table, derived via immunoSEQ multiplex PCR, lists solely in-frame clones and lacks some. The repertoire holds about 190,000 clones, roughly 83% seen once, with about 3.5% in the top ten. The sequenced sample was PBMCs or T cells enriched from blood (not recorded which). These receptors were obtained from a woman aged 25 to 39 who had recovered from COVID-19.

This clone has just one count. The chain links TRBV25-1 to TRBJ1-6, with D hard to call. The V gene's germline CDR1 is MGHDK and CDR2 SYGVNS. This CDR3 is built from 15 residues. Trimming cost V 3 bases and J 4 bases, with 10 bases left between them. CDR3 sequence: CASSDNRPYNSPLHF. In DNA form, the CDR3 reads TGTGCCAGCAGTGATAACAGACCGTATAATTCACCCCTCCACTTT.

The rearrangement links TRBV6-5 to TRBJ1-5, with 10 bases aligning to TRBD1. V lost 6 bases, J lost 9 bases, and 8 bases stayed unmatched. This CDR3 is 14 amino acids long. CDR1 and CDR2 (germline): MNHEY, SVGAGI. The CDR3, as DNA: TGTGCCAGCAGGAGAGGACAGGGGGATCGGCCCCAGCATTTT. The encoded protein is CASRRGQGDRPQHF.

V gene TRBV7-9 combines with J gene TRBJ2-7, with 7 nucleotides matching TRBD1. V was pared by 5 bases and J by 2 bases, with 3 bases of the junction left unmatched. CDR1 is SEHNR, CDR2 FQNEAQ, per germline (reference sequence). The CDR3 spans 13 residues. The chain's CDR3 is CASSMGQTYEQYF. The CDR3 DNA reads as TGTGCCAGCAGCATGGGACAGACCTACGAGCAGTACTTC.

The chain is built from TRBV10-1 and TRBJ1-5, with D possibly being TRBD1 (6 bases). Germline CDR1 reads WNHNN; CDR2 reads SYGVQD (reference sequence). The V end was cut by 0 bases, the J end by 1 base, with 13 bases between. This CDR3 comprises 17 residues. The CDR3 reads CASSESTGQGSNQPQHF. In DNA, the CDR3 is TGCGCCAGCAGTGAGTCGACGGGGCAGGGGAGCAATCAGCCCCAGCATTTT.

The J gene is TRBJ2-7, the V gene TRBV7-9; D is unclear. Germline CDR1 SEHNR, CDR2 FQNEAQ (reference sequence). Trimming left V 1 base short and J 7 bases short, with 11 bases between. The CDR3 covers 13 residues. CDR3 sequence (DNA): TGTGCCAGCAGCTTAGGACTTTCCTTGGAGCAGTACTTC. This sequence encodes CASSLGLSLEQYF.